This T cell receptor (beta chain) was recorded in a study of a mutant IDH1 vaccine in newly diagnosed glioma. Study summary: Vaccinations, eight in total, occurred in weeks 1, 3, 5, 7, 11, 15, 19, 23. Patients received vaccination from 4-6 weeks after radiotherapy alone, or with temozolomide cycles. General observations from the study: There seemed to be no relation between pseudoprogression and changes in top peripheral T cell clonotypes.

The CDR3 extends over 14 amino acids. Germline CDR1 reads SQVTM; CDR2 reads ANQGSEA. The germline V and J ends were trimmed by 4 bases and 0 bases, with 13 bases remaining between them. This clone was seen just once. The antigen is undetermined. Clones were read by immunoSEQ multiplex PCR, and TCRdb kept only the in-frame ones, dropping some. This sample has around 53,000 clones, with over 75% found just once. Stated time point: week 11, during vaccination. Each dose of the vaccine consisted of 300 ug of mutant IDH1 20-mer peptide, with topical imiquimod. The receptor's source is a man aged 45 to 65 with glioma. V is TRBV29-1 and J is TRBJ2-7; no definite D call. The input for sequencing was PBMCs, taken from a glioma patient whose treatment included an IDH1 peptide vaccine. In DNA, the CDR3 is TGCAGCGTTGTTGGTCAGTCTAGCTCCTACGAGCAGTACTTC. Its translation is CSVVGQSSSYEQYF.